The 17 T cell receptor beta chains below were found in one sample sequenced in a study of blood T cell repertoires in COVID-19. The protocol was immunoSEQ multiplex PCR, while the TCRdb copy is restricted to in-frame clones and leaves out a portion. The sample includes a few hundred thousand clones, about nine tenths seen only once; the top ten take approximately 3.8%. Material: peripheral blood. All receptors derive from a man between 60 and 75 years old who had recovered from COVID-19.

This clone was counted a few times. The rearrangement links TRBV27 to TRBJ1-2; TRBD1 might be the D (5 bases). V dropped 3 bases and J dropped 10 bases, with 21 bases sitting between them. The CDR3 runs 15 residues. Germline V lookup: CDR1 MNHEY, CDR2 SMNVEV (reference sequence). The CDR3 nucleotides are TGTGCCAGCAGTTTGGCAGCCGCCGCAGGGAAGGTCTACACCTTC. Protein sequence: CASSLAAAAGKVYTF.

This chain links TRBV19 with TRBJ2-1, with 7 bases that match TRBD2. Per the germline V gene, CDR1 is LNHDA and CDR2 is SQIVND (reference sequence). J was trimmed by 5 bases and V by 6 bases; bases with no gene match: 7. This CDR3 comprises 14 residues. In DNA form, the CDR3 reads TGTGCCAGTAGCAGGAAGCGGGGAGACAATGAGCAGTTCTTC. The encoded protein is CASSRKRGDNEQFF.

This chain connects TRBV10-3 to TRBJ2-7; perhaps TRBD2 as D (6 bases). Germline loops: CDR1 ENHRY, CDR2 SYGVKD. The length of the CDR3 is 13 residues. V lost 8 bases and J 0 bases, leaving 11 bases between the germline ends. The CDR3 region is CAIGGSVSYEQYF. CDR3 nucleotide sequence: TGTGCCATCGGAGGGAGCGTCTCCTACGAGCAGTACTTC.

This chain's CDR3 is CASGNSGGAANEQFF. The CDR3 DNA follows: TGTGCCAGCGGAAATAGCGGGGGGGCAGCGAATGAGCAGTTCTTC. The chain employs TRBV6-5 and TRBJ2-1; 11 bases match TRBD2. The germline CDR1 and CDR2 sequences are MNHEY and SVGAGI. This CDR3 has 15 residues. The junction had 10 bases not matched to a gene; V was cut back by 8 bases and J by 7 bases.

The chain is built from TRBV2 and TRBJ2-3, with 10 bases that match TRBD1. The V gene end was trimmed by 7 bases and the J gene end by 3 bases; junction bases not matched to a gene: 7. Germline V gene lookup returns CDR1 SNHLY and CDR2 FYNNEI. The CDR3 consists of 15 residues. The CDR3 DNA reads TGTGCCAGCAAGAGACAGGGGGCGTATACAGATACGCAGTATTTT. This gives the protein CASKRQGAYTDTQYF.

J is TRBJ2-1 and V is TRBV5-4; D unclear. Germline V gene lookup returns CDR1 SGHNT and CDR2 YYREEE (reference sequence). With 4 bases removed from V and 8 bases from J, the gap between germline ends came to 16 bases. This CDR3 contains 14 residues. This CDR3 reads CASSLGYSGDEQFF. CDR3 DNA: TGTGCCAGCAGCCTTGGATATTCCGGAGATGAGCAGTTCTTC.

This sequence joins TRBV11-3 and TRBJ2-2; tentative D call: TRBD1 (6 bases). V gave up 0 bases and J gave up 4 bases, with 9 bases separating them. CDR3 length: 15 residues. Germline assignment: CDR1 SGHNT and CDR2 YENEEA. CDR3 sequence: CASSLDGGLTGELFF. The CDR3 DNA reads TGTGCCAGCAGCTTAGATGGGGGCCTCACCGGGGAGCTGTTTTTT.

This clone came up a few times. This chain joins TRBV5-1 and TRBJ1-5; no clear D gene. V was clipped by 4 bases and J by 8 bases, with 19 bases between them. The length of the CDR3 is 15 residues. Looked up from germline, CDR1 is SGHRS and CDR2 is YFSETQ. The CDR3 DNA follows: TGCGCCAGCAGCGCCTCCGGGATCCCCGGGGAGCCCCAGCATTTT. It specifies CASSASGIPGEPQHF.

The chain links TRBV7-2 to TRBJ1-2; D ambiguous. Germline V gene sequence: CDR1 SGHTA, CDR2 FQGNSA. Trimming removed 4 bases at V and 2 bases at J, with 11 bases between. CDR3 length: 14 amino acids. CDR3 sequence (DNA): TGTGCCAGCAGCTCCAGTCGTCTGAACTATGGCTACACCTTC. Protein sequence: CASSSSRLNYGYTF.

The chain couples TRBV11-3 to TRBJ2-2; D possibly corresponds to TRBD2 (6 bases). This CDR3 comprises 16 residues. V dropped 5 bases and J dropped 4 bases, with 17 bases sitting between them. Germline CDR1 SGHNT, CDR2 YENEEA. In DNA, the CDR3 is TGTGCCAGCAGCCACTTTGGCGGGGCGGCCACCGGGGAGCTGTTTTTT. It codes for CASSHFGGAATGELFF. The full variable domain, completed using reference TRBV11-3 and TRBJ2-2, is EAGVVQSPRYKIIEKKQPVAFWCNPISGHNTLYWYLQNLGQGPELLIRYENEEAVDDSQLPKDRFSAERLKGVDSTLKIQPAELGDSAVYLCASSHFGGAATGELFFGEGSRLTVL.

The rearrangement links TRBV6-5 to TRBJ2-7; TRBD1 matches at 10 bases. The V gene's germline CDR1 is MNHEY and CDR2 SVGAGI. J gave up 4 bases and V 11 bases, and 11 bases lay outside the gene matches. The CDR3 loop spans 14 amino acids. The DNA of the CDR3 is TGTGCCGGATCCCTCCGGGACAGGGGATACGAGCAGTACTTC. Translated: CAGSLRDRGYEQYF.

The chain couples TRBV3-1 (or the pseudogene TRBV3-2) to TRBJ2-1; D might be TRBD2 (6 bases). The germline V gene encodes CDR1 LGHDT and CDR2 YNNKEL (reference sequence). This CDR3 contains 15 residues. V was pared by 1 base and J by 7 bases, with 14 bases between. The CDR3 DNA is TGTGCCAGCAGCCAAGCGGGGGTAATAAATAATGAGCAGTTCTTC. This gives the protein CASSQAGVINNEQFF.

The V call is TRBV19, the J call TRBJ2-7, with D maybe TRBD1 (6 bases). Trimming took 4 bases from V and 7 from J, leaving 14 bases between them. The germline V gene encodes CDR1 LNHDA and CDR2 SQIVND (reference sequence). The CDR3 has 13 amino acids. The CDR3 here is CASSSTGLGEQYF. DNA of the CDR3: TGTGCCAGTAGTAGTACAGGGTTGGGAGAGCAGTACTTC.

This chain connects TRBV19 to TRBJ1-5, with 10 bases identical to TRBD1. The CDR3 runs 16 residues. Per germline, CDR1 LNHDA and CDR2 SQIVND (reference sequence). V shed 6 bases and J 6 bases; nucleotides not matched to a gene: 11. The CDR3 is CASSLTGGGVGQPQHF. The CDR3 bases are TGTGCCAGTAGCCTGACAGGGGGCGGTGTGGGTCAGCCCCAGCATTTT.

The V gene is TRBV7-2, the J gene TRBJ1-1; 7 bases fit TRBD1. This CDR3 has 15 amino acids. J was trimmed by 2 bases and V by 5 bases; bases with no gene match: 8. Germline V gene sequence: CDR1 SGHTA, CDR2 FQGNSA. For the CDR3, the DNA is TGTGCCAGCAGCATAGGAGGGGGCGATAACACTGAAGCTTTCTTT. Its translation: CASSIGGGDNTEAFF.

The rearrangement joins TRBV9 to TRBJ1-1, with TRBD1 as a possible D gene (5 bases). CDR1 and CDR2 (germline): SGDLS, YYNGEE. Trimming removed 4 bases from V and 0 bases from J, with 10 bases in between. The CDR3 runs 14 residues. As DNA, the CDR3 is TGTGCCAGCAGCCTATCAGGGATGAACACTGAAGCTTTCTTT. It encodes CASSLSGMNTEAFF.

This clone was seen more than once but under ten times. This chain uses TRBV18 with TRBJ2-5, with 9 bases that match TRBD2. Germline trimming cut 3 bases from V and 0 bases from J; bases unmatched to any gene: 5. This CDR3 region has 16 residues. CDR1 and CDR2 from the germline V gene are KGHSH and LQKENI. The CDR3 DNA sequence: TGTGCCAGCTCACCGAGAATAGCGGGGGACCAAGAGACCCAGTACTTC. Its translation is CASSPRIAGDQETQYF.